The present entry profiles one T cell receptor (beta chain) with its context. Antigen specificity is unknown. This sample was included in a study of cytomegalovirus exposure and HLA in healthy donors. Study context: Unique TCR beta sequences numbering 95 million to 130 million came from around 180 million T cells in an earlier analysis.

Primers for the PCR totalled 60 Vbeta and 13 Jbeta. The repertoire was sequenced with immunoSEQ multiplex PCR; TCRdb's copy has only in-frame clones and lacks some. The table shows about 160,000 clones, with 82% occurring only once. Points from the study as a whole: Reports showed the classifier diagnosing cytomegalovirus status with high specificity and sensitivity. Sequencing had likely introduced a cluster of highly shared sequence variants as an artifact. Most TCRs appeared rarely, but some public TCRs recurred in many donors.

This CDR3 region has 17 residues. Trimming shortened V by 5 bases and J by 1 base, and 20 bases separated the two germline ends. CDR1 is LNHDA and CDR2 is SQIVND in the germline V gene (reference sequence). This chain links TRBV19 with TRBJ1-1; TRBD1 is a possible D gene (6 bases). Sequencing input: PBMCs. The receptor's source is a man aged 50 or older in good health and CMV-seropositive. As DNA, the CDR3 is TGTGCCAGTAGTTCCCCGGGGGGGGGCCTTGGGAACACTGAAGCTTTCTTT. Translated, it gives CASSSPGGGLGNTEAFF.